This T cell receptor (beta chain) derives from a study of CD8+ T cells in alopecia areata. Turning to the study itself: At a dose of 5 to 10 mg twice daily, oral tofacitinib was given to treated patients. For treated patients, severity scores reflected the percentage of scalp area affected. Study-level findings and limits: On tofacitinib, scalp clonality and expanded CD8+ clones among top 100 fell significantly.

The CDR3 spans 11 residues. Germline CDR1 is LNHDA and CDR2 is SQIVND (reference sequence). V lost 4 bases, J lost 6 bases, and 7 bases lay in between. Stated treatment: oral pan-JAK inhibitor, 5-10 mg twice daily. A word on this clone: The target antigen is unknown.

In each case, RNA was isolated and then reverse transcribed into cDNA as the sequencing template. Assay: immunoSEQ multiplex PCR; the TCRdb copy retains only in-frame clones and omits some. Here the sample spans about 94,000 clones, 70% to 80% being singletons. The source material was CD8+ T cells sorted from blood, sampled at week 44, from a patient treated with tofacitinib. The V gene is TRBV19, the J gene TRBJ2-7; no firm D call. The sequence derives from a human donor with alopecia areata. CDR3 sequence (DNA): TGTGCCAGTAGTAGGGGTGCCGAGCAGTACTTC. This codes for CASSRGAEQYF.